The 18 T cell receptor beta chains reported below all come from one sample, sequenced in a study of OX40 agonist ivuxolimab in advanced cancers. Data came from immunoSEQ multiplex PCR; TCRdb stores just in-frame clones and leaves some out. The data contain 50,000 to 65,000 clones, 87% of them singletons. The sample here was CD4+ or CD8+ T cells sorted from blood, taken in a trial of the OX40 agonist ivuxolimab. The receptor source for this set is an adult with an advanced solid tumor such as melanoma, head and neck, liver or kidney cancer.

The chain joins TRBV15 to TRBJ1-5; no definite D call. There are 13 residues in the CDR3. The germline V and J ends were trimmed by 3 bases and 5 bases, with 8 bases remaining between them. Germline assignment: CDR1 LNHNV and CDR2 YYDKDF (reference sequence). CDR3 bases: TGTGCCACCAGCAGCCAGAGTTATCAGCCCCAGCATTTT. Translated: CATSSQSYQPQHF.

The rearrangement uses TRBV19 and TRBJ1-1, with 7 bases identical to TRBD1. V trimming: 2 bases; J trimming: 3 bases; junction bases outside the gene matches: 3. The CDR3 runs to 14 residues. Germline lookup yields CDR1 LNHDA and CDR2 SQIVND (reference sequence). CDR3 region: CASSITTGDTEAFF. Here the CDR3 DNA reads TGTGCCAGTAGTATAACAACAGGGGACACTGAAGCTTTCTTT.

V is TRBV7-8 and J is TRBJ2-7; D possibly uses TRBD1 or TRBD2 (5 bases each). V lost 0 bases and J lost 7, with 10 bases in between. The CDR3 is 13 amino acids. The V gene's germline CDR1 is SGHVS and CDR2 FQNEAQ. The CDR3 region has the DNA TGTGCCAGCAGCTTAGCCGGGACCTCGGAGCAGTACTTC. Translation: CASSLAGTSEQYF.

This clone was observed a few times. This chain joins TRBV7-3 and TRBJ2-5; D might be TRBD1 (6 bases). The CDR3 loop spans 16 amino acids. Germline CDR1 is SGHTA and CDR2 is FQGTGA. V lost 0 bases and J 7 bases, leaving 18 bases between the germline ends. DNA of the CDR3: TGTGCCAGCAGCTTAACAGACTTACAGGGCTTGGGGACCCAGTACTTC. Translated, it gives CASSLTDLQGLGTQYF.

The chain couples TRBV30 to TRBJ1-5; perhaps TRBD1 as D (6 bases). This CDR3 is built from 14 residues. Trimming left V 5 bases short and J 4 bases short, with 15 bases between. The germline V gene encodes CDR1 GTSNPN and CDR2 SVGIG (reference sequence). The CDR3 loop reads CAWEGGSGNQPQHF. CDR3 in DNA: TGTGCCTGGGAAGGGGGGTCAGGAAATCAGCCCCAGCATTTT.

This clone turned up a few times. The chain combines TRBV2 with TRBJ2-1, with 9 bases fitting TRBD1. V lost 2 bases and J lost 7; bases outside the gene matches: 6. CDR3 length: 15 residues. The V gene's germline CDR1 is SNHLY and CDR2 FYNNEI. Written as DNA, the CDR3 is TGTGCCAGCAGTGAATGGACAGGGGTGATGAATGAGCAGTTCTTC. This sequence encodes CASSEWTGVMNEQFF. Full variable domain (missing parts from reference TRBV2 and TRBJ2-1): EPEVTQTPSHQVTQMGQEVILRCVPISNHLYFYWYRQILGQKVEFLVSFYNNEISEKSEIFDDQFSVERPDGSNFTLKIRSTKLEDSAMYFCASSEWTGVMNEQFFGPGTRLTVL.

In this sample, this clone turned up once. The rearrangement joins TRBV30 to TRBJ2-5, with D possibly TRBD1 on 5 matching bases. The germline CDR1 and CDR2 sequences are GTSNPN and SVGIG (reference sequence). Trimming removed 5 bases from V and 7 bases from J, with 11 bases in between. This CDR3 contains 11 residues. CDR3 nucleotides: TGTGCCTGGCAGGGTGTGGGGACCCAGTACTTC. Translating gives CAWQGVGTQYF. The full variable domain, its missing parts supplied by reference TRBV30 and TRBJ2-5, is SQTIHQWPATLVQPVGSPLSLECTVEGTSNPNLYWYRQAAGRGLQLLFYSVGIGQISSEVPQNLSASRPQDRQFILSSKKLLLSDSGFYLCAWQGVGTQYFGPGTRLLVL.

The CDR3 reads CASSQDLRGNTGELFF. CDR3 coding DNA: TGTGCCAGCAGCCAAGATCTTCGGGGGAACACCGGGGAGCTGTTTTTT. The genes are TRBV4-2 and TRBJ2-2; tentative D call: TRBD2 (5 bases). V lost 0 bases and J 1 base, leaving 9 bases between the germline ends. The CDR3 contains 16 residues. The germline CDR1 and CDR2 sequences are LGHNA and YNFKEQ.

The rearrangement links TRBV6-1 to TRBJ2-1; TRBD2 matches at 11 bases. Germline V CDR1 and CDR2: MNHNS, SASEGT. The CDR3 loop spans 17 amino acids. The junction had 4 bases not matched to a gene; V was cut back by 1 base and J by 2 bases. The CDR3 coding sequence is TGTGCCAGCAGTGAAGGACTAGCGGGACAGCCCTACAATGAGCAGTTCTTC. This encodes CASSEGLAGQPYNEQFF.

The V call is TRBV25-1, the J call TRBJ2-2, with a weak D call TRBD1 (6 bases). Germline-derived CDR1 and CDR2 are MGHDK and SYGVNS. The CDR3 totals 15 residues. The ends were cut back, 4 bases at V and 6 bases at J, with 15 bases in the middle. In DNA form, the CDR3 reads TGTGCCAGCAGTGTAACAGGGAATCGCGCCGGGGAGCTGTTTTTT. This encodes CASSVTGNRAGELFF.

The J gene is TRBJ1-2, the V gene TRBV29-1, with 7 bases identical to TRBD1. Germline V gene lookup returns CDR1 SQVTM and CDR2 ANQGSEA. Unmatched junction bases numbered 16, after V lost 1 base and J lost 8 bases. The CDR3 runs 16 residues. CDR3 in DNA: TGCAGCGTTGAAGGAAGGGACAGAAGTTTCGGCGGAGGCTACACCTTC. It codes for CSVEGRDRSFGGGYTF.

The chain links TRBV5-1 to TRBJ2-2; 12 bases agree with TRBD1. The CDR3 loop spans 15 amino acids. Germline V gene sequence: CDR1 SGHRS, CDR2 YFSETQ. J gave up 6 bases and V 4 bases, and 4 bases lay outside the gene matches. The CDR3 DNA is TGCGCCAGCAGCATCGGGACAGGGGGCTCCGGGGAGCTGTTTTTT. Its translation is CASSIGTGGSGELFF.

The chain links TRBV10-3 to TRBJ2-7; D gene ambiguous. This CDR3 region has 14 residues. Per the germline V gene, CDR1 is ENHRY and CDR2 is SYGVKD. V was shortened by 0 bases and J by 6 bases, with 12 bases between the two germline ends. Here the CDR3 reads CAISESLAAREQYF. In DNA form, the CDR3 reads TGTGCCATCAGTGAGTCGCTGGCCGCTCGCGAGCAGTACTTC.

In its sample, this clone was seen a few times. This chain uses TRBV14 with TRBJ2-2; D possibly corresponds to TRBD2 (6 bases). Trimming stripped 4 bases from V and 0 bases from J, with 9 bases between. Looked up from germline, CDR1 is SGHDN and CDR2 is FVKESK. The CDR3 sequence is 15 residues long. The CDR3 region is CASSPGLANTGELFF. The CDR3 DNA sequence: TGTGCCAGCAGCCCGGGACTGGCGAACACCGGGGAGCTGTTTTTT. The full variable domain, completed using reference TRBV14 and TRBJ2-2, is EAGVTQFPSHSVIEKGQTVTLRCDPISGHDNLYWYRRVMGKEIKFLLHFVKESKQDESGMPNNRFLAERTGGTYSTLKVQPAELEDSGVYFCASSPGLANTGELFFGEGSRLTVL.

V gene TRBV5-6 combines with J gene TRBJ1-2; TRBD1 matches 9 bases. Germline-derived CDR1 and CDR2 are SGHDT and YYEEEE. There are 15 residues in the CDR3. The V segment lost 3 bases and the J segment 2 bases; nucleotides outside the gene matches: 5. The CDR3 sequence is CASSSRDRANYGYTF. The CDR3 DNA sequence: TGTGCCAGCAGCTCGAGGGACAGGGCGAACTATGGCTACACCTTC.

The chain links TRBV18 to TRBJ2-5, with D maybe TRBD1 (6 bases). The CDR3 covers 12 residues. V lost 6 bases, J lost 5 bases, and 10 bases lay in between. Germline CDR1 is KGHSH and CDR2 is LQKENI. CDR3 in DNA: TGTGCCAGCTCCTACCAGGGGGAGACCCAGTACTTC. Its protein is CASSYQGETQYF.

V is TRBV2 and J is TRBJ1-2; a weak D match, TRBD1 (5 bases). The CDR3 is 14 residues long. Trimming took 2 bases from V and 5 from J, leaving 12 bases between them. The germline CDR1 and CDR2 sequences are SNHLY and FYNNEI. The chain's CDR3 is CASSEWGGRYGYTF. Written as DNA, the CDR3 is TGTGCCAGCAGTGAATGGGGGGGGAGATATGGCTACACCTTC.

V and J are TRBV4-1 and TRBJ2-6; 8 bases match TRBD1. This CDR3 is built from 17 residues. The ends lost 1 base at V and 0 bases at J; junction bases unmatched: 2. Germline assignment: CDR1 MGHRA and CDR2 YSYEKL. CDR3 in amino acids: CASSQGTGNSGANVLTF. The CDR3 coding sequence is TGCGCCAGCAGCCAAGGGACAGGGAACTCTGGGGCCAACGTCCTGACTTTC.